One and the same sample provided the 23 T cell receptor beta chains below, sequenced in a study of T-cell memory formation after mild COVID-19. Via MiXCR, TCRdb re-called the 5' RACE reads, giving one row per CDR3 protein. Here the sample spans 300,000 to 400,000 distinct CDR3 sequences, approximately 15% being singletons. The sample was PBMCs or a T cell subset sorted from them (not recorded which). The source of these receptors is a man between 18 and 29 years old who had mild COVID-19 (a few samples of this study predate the infection). Cell type and time point are not known.

This clonotype has more than one count but fewer than ten. The chain is built from TRBV12-3 or TRBV12-4 and TRBJ2-1; 10 positions agree with TRBD2. After removal of 6 bases from V and 8 bases from J, the junction contained 7 bases not matched to a gene. The CDR3 totals 14 residues. CDR3 residues: CASRRLAGGYEQFF. CDR3 bases: TGTGCCAGCAGAAGACTAGCGGGCGGCTATGAGCAGTTCTTC.

This clonotype has a handful of counts. The chain carries TRBV7-9 and TRBJ1-2; D perhaps matches TRBD1 (5 bases). V was pared by 3 bases and J by 5 bases, with 10 bases between. Germline values: CDR1 SEHNR, CDR2 FQNEAQ (reference sequence). The CDR3 sequence is 13 residues long. The CDR3 region has the DNA TGTGCCAGCAGCTTTGGGGGGGATTATGGCTACACCTTC. It is translated as CASSFGGDYGYTF.

The chain uses TRBV7-2 and TRBJ1-2; 11 nucleotides agree with TRBD1. The CDR3 runs to 13 residues. Per germline, CDR1 SGHTA and CDR2 FQGNSA. Trimming at V came to 7 bases and at J to 6 bases, leaving 4 bases not matched to a gene. The CDR3 loop is CASTPGQGDGYTF. In DNA form, the CDR3 reads TGTGCCAGCACCCCGGGACAGGGGGATGGCTACACCTTC.

This chain links TRBV7-2 with TRBJ2-3, with 10 bases fitting TRBD1. Germline lookup yields CDR1 SGHTA and CDR2 FQGNSA. The CDR3 has 14 amino acids. J gave up 3 bases and V 7 bases, and 4 bases lay outside the gene matches. In DNA, the CDR3 is TGTGCCAGCAACCGACAGGGGGCGACAGATACGCAGTATTTT. Translation gives CASNRQGATDTQYF.

This clonotype was recorded at least ten times. The chain has TRBV7-9 and TRBJ1-1; 8 bases map to TRBD1. CDR3 length: 16 amino acids. Germline-derived CDR1 and CDR2 are SEHNR and FQNEAQ (reference sequence). V lost 3 bases to trimming and J lost 3 bases; unmatched junction nucleotides: 9. CDR3 DNA: TGTGCCAGCAGCTTCGGGACAGGTTTCTTGGACACTGAAGCTTTCTTT. This translates into CASSFGTGFLDTEAFF.

This clonotype was found a few times. V and J are TRBV7-9 and TRBJ2-4, with D perhaps assigned TRBD1 or TRBD2 (5 bases each). The CDR3 is 16 amino acids. Trimming pared 5 bases from V and 9 bases from J, leaving 23 bases between. Germline-derived CDR1 and CDR2 are SEHNR and FQNEAQ (reference sequence). The DNA for the CDR3 is TGTGCCAGCAGCCCAAGCGGCATTGGGGCTCAAACCATTCAGTACTTC. This codes for CASSPSGIGAQTIQYF.

In its sample, this clonotype was seen a few times. This chain connects TRBV4-3 to TRBJ2-5, with 9 bases that match TRBD2. Losses at the gene ends were 3 bases for V and 3 bases for J; bases not matched to a gene: 5. The CDR3 spans 15 residues. Germline assignment: CDR1 LGHNA and CDR2 YSLEER. The CDR3 DNA is TGCGCCAGCAGCCACCTCCTAGCGGGGAAAGAGACCCAGTACTTC. Amino acid sequence: CASSHLLAGKETQYF.

The V gene is TRBV20-1, the J gene TRBJ2-5; 7 bases fit TRBD1. This CDR3 has 16 amino acids. The germline V gene has CDR1 DFQATT and CDR2 SNEGSKA (reference sequence). V shed 5 bases, J shed 4 bases, and the junction held 16 bases outside the gene matches. The CDR3 protein is CSAADLDRVAGETQYF. CDR3 DNA sequence: TGCAGTGCTGCCGATCTAGACAGGGTGGCGGGAGAGACCCAGTACTTC.

This clonotype showed up just a few times. V gene TRBV5-5 combines with J gene TRBJ2-1; 12 bases match TRBD2. CDR3 length: 14 amino acids. Germline CDR1 reads SGHKS; CDR2 reads YYEKEE (reference sequence). V lost 3 bases and J lost 6; bases outside the gene matches: 1. The DNA for the CDR3 is TGTGCCAGCAGCTCGACTAGCGGGAGCAATGAGCAGTTCTTC. As protein: CASSSTSGSNEQFF.

The chain recombines TRBV20-1 with TRBJ2-5; D tentatively fits TRBD1 or TRBD2 (5 bases each). CDR3 length equals 13 residues. Trimming pared 8 bases from V and 5 bases from J, leaving 18 bases between. CDR1 is DFQATT and CDR2 is SNEGSKA in the germline V gene (reference sequence). In DNA form, the CDR3 reads TGCAGTCGATGGGACGGCGGGCGTGAGACCCAGTACTTC. It yields the protein CSRWDGGRETQYF.

The gene calls are TRBV3-1 and TRBJ2-1; the match to TRBD2 covers 7 bases. The V gene end was trimmed by 3 bases and the J gene end by 5 bases; junction bases not matched to a gene: 4. Per the germline V gene, CDR1 is LGHDT and CDR2 is YNNKEL (reference sequence). This CDR3 is built from 14 residues. The CDR3 DNA is TGTGCCAGCAGCCAGACTAGCAGGGACAATGAGCAGTTCTTC. It yields the protein CASSQTSRDNEQFF.

This clonotype was counted between two and nine times. The chain has TRBV29-1 and TRBJ1-2; D is perhaps TRBD1 (5 bases). The length of the CDR3 is 12 residues. Per the germline V gene, CDR1 is SQVTM and CDR2 is ANQGSEA. The V gene lost 6 bases and the J gene lost 8 bases, with 16 bases spanning the gap. The CDR3: CSVEPGTQGYTF. The CDR3 nucleotides are TGCAGCGTCGAACCAGGGACGCAGGGCTACACCTTC.

This clonotype has just a few counts. The chain combines TRBV20-1 with TRBJ2-1; a possible D gene is TRBD1 (5 bases). Germline V CDR1 and CDR2: DFQATT, SNEGSKA (reference sequence). V was pared by 0 bases and J by 8 bases, with 11 bases between. This CDR3 has 13 residues. The CDR3 sequence is CSARDDSMDEQFF. In nucleotides, the CDR3 is TGCAGTGCTAGAGATGACAGTATGGATGAGCAGTTCTTC.

In nucleotides, the CDR3 is TGTGCCAGCAGCTTTCAGTATAATTCACCCCTCCACTTT. This sequence encodes CASSFQYNSPLHF. V is TRBV7-3 and J is TRBJ1-6; D gene uncertain. The V gene lost 3 bases and the J gene lost 4 bases, with 4 bases spanning the gap. Germline-derived CDR1 and CDR2 are SGHTA and FQGTGA. The CDR3 sequence is 13 residues long.

The chain combines TRBV20-1 with TRBJ2-1; the match to TRBD2 covers 7 bases. CDR1 is DFQATT and CDR2 is SNEGSKA in the germline V gene (reference sequence). The CDR3 covers 14 residues. V lost 0 bases to trimming and J lost 7 bases; unmatched junction nucleotides: 6. The CDR3 here is CSARDSRGGNEQFF. CDR3 nucleotide sequence: TGCAGTGCTAGAGACAGTAGGGGAGGGAATGAGCAGTTCTTC.

This rearrangement joins TRBV19 to TRBJ1-5, with D unclear. CDR1 and CDR2 from the germline V gene are LNHDA and SQIVND (reference sequence). This CDR3 is built from 14 residues. V was trimmed by 4 bases and J by 0 bases, leaving 7 bases between them. The CDR3 DNA follows: TGTGCCAGTAGTAGGGCGAATAGCAATCAGCCCCAGCATTTT. This translates into CASSRANSNQPQHF.

This rearrangement joins TRBV9 to TRBJ2-5, with D perhaps matching TRBD1 (5 bases). Trimming cost V 0 bases and J 1 base, with 10 bases left between them. This CDR3 has 15 amino acids. CDR1 SGDLS and CDR2 YYNGEE come from the germline V gene. CDR3 DNA sequence: TGTGCCAGCAGCGTAGCTTTAGGGGCCCAAGAGACCCAGTACTTC. As protein: CASSVALGAQETQYF.

The table lists this clonotype with a few counts. The chain carries TRBV24-1 and TRBJ2-3, with a possible D match to TRBD1 (5 bases). CDR3 length: 11 amino acids. Trimming left V 9 bases short and J 4 bases short, with 7 bases between. Per germline, CDR1 KGHDR and CDR2 SFDVKD. The CDR3 region has the DNA TGTGCCACCGGGGCTTCAGATACGCAGTATTTT. Its protein product is CATGASDTQYF.

The V and J genes are TRBV7-2 and TRBJ2-5, with TRBD2 identical over 7 bases. Germline values: CDR1 SGHTA, CDR2 FQGNSA. The CDR3 covers 13 residues. V trimming: 5 bases; J trimming: 5 bases; junction bases outside the gene matches: 5. In nucleotides, the CDR3 is TGTGCCAGCAGCCCCTGGGAGGGTGAGACCCAGTACTTC. It translates to CASSPWEGETQYF.

This clonotype was picked up a small number of times. V and J are TRBV5-4 and TRBJ2-2, with 14 bases fitting TRBD2. Germline V lookup: CDR1 SGHNT, CDR2 YYREEE (reference sequence). Trimming took 3 bases from V and 2 from J; bases not matched to a gene: 6. The CDR3 is 18 amino acids. DNA of the CDR3: TGTGCCAGCAGCTCAGCGACTAGCGGGGGGGCCAACACCGGGGAGCTGTTTTTT. It encodes CASSSATSGGANTGELFF.

The chain employs TRBV20-1 and TRBJ2-6; TRBD2 aligns across 7 bases. This CDR3 spans 16 amino acids. Germline values: CDR1 DFQATT, CDR2 SNEGSKA (reference sequence). The V gene end was trimmed by 2 bases and the J gene end by 4 bases; junction bases not matched to a gene: 8. This CDR3 reads CSARPTGGTGANVLTF. CDR3 sequence (DNA): TGCAGTGCTAGACCGACCGGGGGGACCGGGGCCAACGTCCTGACTTTC.

This clonotype occurred many times. The chain joins TRBV5-1 to TRBJ2-5, with no clear D. Germline CDR1 reads SGHRS; CDR2 reads YFSETQ. This CDR3 spans 13 amino acids. The V gene lost 2 bases and the J gene lost 0 bases, with 5 bases spanning the gap. The CDR3 DNA reads TGCGCCAGCAGCTTCGGAAACCAAGAGACCCAGTACTTC. Protein sequence: CASSFGNQETQYF.

This clonotype was counted ten times or more. This rearrangement joins TRBV5-1 to TRBJ1-1; D gene uncertain. Germline lookup yields CDR1 SGHRS and CDR2 YFSETQ. The CDR3 has 14 residues. Deletions cut 1 base from V and 3 bases from J, with 10 bases between. CDR3 in DNA: TGCGCCAGCAGCTTGCGGGTAAGAGACACTGAAGCTTTCTTT. As protein: CASSLRVRDTEAFF.